The following is a TCR beta chain sequence with its context. Its specificity is unknown. The data originate from a study of identical twins. V gave up 6 bases and J gave up 5 bases, with 16 bases separating them. CDR1 and CDR2 (germline): MNHEY, SMNVEV (reference sequence). The CDR3 is 14 residues long. TCRdb called the 5' RACE reads again in MiXCR, with one record for every CDR3 protein. The sample records roughly 290,000 distinct CDR3 sequences, more than 8% being singletons. Study observations and caveats: Researchers reported weaker excess twin sharing in beta out-of-frame sequences. Researchers caution that invariant MAIT and iNKT cells could partly confound zero-insertion analyses. Memory repertoires lacked the insertion deficit that abundant cord blood beta clonotypes showed.

This same sample was also taken into another study, of yellow fever vaccine responses in identical twins.

This clonotype originated in a woman younger than 30 in good health. The chain has TRBV27 and TRBJ2-5, with a possible D match to TRBD1 (6 bases). Material for sequencing was CD8+ T cells sorted from blood. For the CDR3, the DNA is TGTGCCAGCAGGTCGACAGGCCCTGGGGAGACCCAGTACTTC. The encoded protein is CASRSTGPGETQYF.